The clone carrying this T cell receptor beta chain is a singleton in its sample. Some clones are missing from TCRdb's copy, which holds only in-frame ones; the method was immunoSEQ multiplex PCR. The sample carries approximately 210,000 clones, about nine tenths recorded once. This entry belongs to a study of blood T cell repertoires in COVID-19. Germline-derived CDR1 and CDR2 are SGDLS and YYNGEE. This CDR3 has 16 residues. V was pared by 4 bases and J by 0 bases, with 14 bases between. The J gene is TRBJ2-4, the V gene TRBV9; a possible D gene is TRBD2 (6 bases). The TCR comes from a young woman who had recovered from COVID-19. The sample taken for sequencing was PBMCs or T cells enriched from blood (not recorded which). CDR3 DNA: TGTGCCAGCAGCACCCAAGGAGGGCTAGCCAAAAACATTCAGTACTTC. It codes for CASSTQGGLAKNIQYF.